This entry lists 17 T cell receptor beta chains sequenced from one sample in a study of identifying expanded T cells in peripheral blood. The assay was immunoSEQ multiplex PCR, and TCRdb's table has in-frame clones only and misses some. The data hold roughly 96,000 clones, with around 90% observed a single time. The material sequenced was blood. These TCRs come from a person aged 18 to 75 in good health.

The rearrangement links TRBV28 to TRBJ2-1, with 9 positions matching TRBD2. This CDR3 is built from 14 residues. Losses at the gene ends were 10 bases for V and 7 bases for J; bases not matched to a gene: 11. Looked up from germline, CDR1 is MDHEN and CDR2 is SYDVKM. Here the CDR3 DNA reads TGTGCCACATACGGAGCGGGAGGTATAAATGAGCAGTTCTTC. Residues: CATYGAGGINEQFF.

The chain has TRBV18 and TRBJ2-3; 10 nucleotides line up with TRBD1. The CDR3 extends over 17 amino acids. V trimming: 7 bases; J trimming: 4 bases; junction bases outside the gene matches: 14. CDR1 is KGHSH, CDR2 LQKENI, per germline. CDR3 amino acids: CASYAIPGQGNSDTQYF. In DNA form, the CDR3 reads TGTGCCAGCTACGCGATCCCGGGACAGGGGAATTCAGATACGCAGTATTTT.

The V call is TRBV6-6, the J call TRBJ1-2; the D is unclear. The CDR3 is 15 residues long. Trimming took 5 bases from V and 2 from J, leaving 15 bases between them. CDR1 and CDR2 from the germline V gene are MNHNY and SVGAGI (reference sequence). CDR3 DNA sequence: TGTGCCAGCAGTCTCGGACCCCGACGGAACTATGGCTACACCTTC. Protein product: CASSLGPRRNYGYTF.

This chain joins TRBV30 and TRBJ1-6, with TRBD1 as a possible D gene (5 bases). Germline loops: CDR1 GTSNPN, CDR2 SVGIG (reference sequence). The V and J ends lost 4 bases and 7 bases respectively, with 14 bases between them. The CDR3 is 14 residues long. CDR3 protein: CAWTLPGDNSPLHF. The CDR3 coding sequence is TGTGCCTGGACCCTACCCGGGGACAATTCACCCCTCCACTTT.

The chain links TRBV5-1 to TRBJ2-5; TRBD2 matches 7 bases. Germline V lookup: CDR1 SGHRS, CDR2 YFSETQ. CDR3 size: 16 residues. Trimming at V came to 4 bases and at J to 1 base, leaving 10 bases not matched to a gene. The CDR3 loop is CASSHERGALQETQYF. For the CDR3, the DNA is TGCGCCAGCAGCCACGAGCGGGGAGCCCTCCAAGAGACCCAGTACTTC.

The chain employs TRBV4-1 and TRBJ1-1; 10 bases fit TRBD1. The CDR3 sequence is 14 residues long. Germline values: CDR1 MGHRA, CDR2 YSYEKL. The trim removed 1 base at V and 5 bases at J, leaving 1 base unmatched. CDR3 loop: CASSQVGQGTEAFF. The CDR3 coding sequence is TGCGCCAGCAGCCAAGTGGGACAGGGGACTGAAGCTTTCTTT.

The rearrangement links TRBV9 to TRBJ2-7; D is tentatively TRBD1 or TRBD2 (5 bases each). This CDR3 contains 14 residues. V dropped 0 bases and J dropped 2 bases, with 9 bases sitting between them. The germline CDR1 and CDR2 sequences are SGDLS and YYNGEE. CDR3 nucleotides: TGTGCCAGCAGCGTAGGAGGGGACCCCTACGAGCAGTACTTC. Protein sequence: CASSVGGDPYEQYF.

This clone was picked up one time. The V call is TRBV9, the J call TRBJ2-2; D possibly corresponds to TRBD2 (6 bases). The germline gives CDR1 SGDLS, CDR2 YYNGEE. This CDR3 has 16 residues. V dropped 4 bases and J dropped 4 bases, with 17 bases sitting between them. The CDR3 protein is CASSPQSGGITGELFF. The CDR3 DNA reads TGTGCCAGCAGCCCTCAGTCCGGGGGTATCACCGGGGAGCTGTTTTTT.

The chain has TRBV28 and TRBJ2-7; no reliable D call. Per the germline V gene, CDR1 is MDHEN and CDR2 is SYDVKM. The V and J ends lost 6 bases and 2 bases respectively, with 17 bases between them. This CDR3 is 15 amino acids long. The CDR3 sequence is CASSRPPLGTYEQYF. CDR3 nucleotides: TGTGCCAGCAGCAGACCCCCTTTGGGTACCTACGAGCAGTACTTC.

The chain uses TRBV29-1 and TRBJ1-1; 7 bases match TRBD1. V was clipped by 1 base and J by 3 bases; unmatched bases: 8. CDR3 size: 15 residues. Germline values: CDR1 SQVTM, CDR2 ANQGSEA. The CDR3 region has the DNA TGCAGCGTTGAAGCTTTGACAGGGTGGGACACTGAAGCTTTCTTT. This encodes CSVEALTGWDTEAFF.

The rearrangement uses TRBV19 and TRBJ2-7; unclear D gene. V was shortened by 7 bases and J by 2 bases, with 9 bases between the two germline ends. This CDR3 contains 12 residues. Germline V gene lookup returns CDR1 LNHDA and CDR2 SQIVND (reference sequence). Here the CDR3 reads CASKGRTYEQYF. As DNA, the CDR3 is TGTGCCAGTAAGGGAAGGACCTACGAGCAGTACTTC.

V gene TRBV27 combines with J gene TRBJ2-3; 10 positions match TRBD1. Trimming at V came to 3 bases and at J to 4 bases, leaving 4 bases not matched to a gene. CDR3 length: 15 residues. Germline values: CDR1 MNHEY, CDR2 SMNVEV (reference sequence). CDR3 sequence: CASSLLTGGADTQYF. The CDR3 nucleotides read TGTGCCAGCAGTTTGCTGACAGGGGGCGCAGATACGCAGTATTTT.

This sequence joins TRBV5-4 and TRBJ2-3; 7 bases fit TRBD2. CDR1 and CDR2 from the germline V gene are SGHNT and YYREEE (reference sequence). Germline trimming cut 0 bases from V and 4 bases from J; bases unmatched to any gene: 5. The length of the CDR3 is 15 residues. The CDR3: CASSLGLRGADTQYF. The CDR3 DNA reads TGTGCCAGCAGCTTGGGATTACGGGGGGCAGATACGCAGTATTTT.

The chain has TRBV5-1 and TRBJ1-1; 7 bases align to TRBD1. V dropped 2 bases and J dropped 4; count of bases not matched to a gene: 8. The CDR3 has 15 residues. Germline V gives CDR1 SGHRS, CDR2 YFSETQ. The DNA of the CDR3 is TGCGCCAGCAGCTTAACAGGGGATAAGGGCACTGAAGCTTTCTTT. This gives the protein CASSLTGDKGTEAFF. The whole variable domain, filled in from reference TRBV5-1 and TRBJ1-1, reads KAGVTQTPRYLIKTRGQQVTLSCSPISGHRSVSWYQQTPGQGLQFLFEYFSETQRNKGNFPGRFSGRQFSNSRSEMNVSTLELGDSALYLCASSLTGDKGTEAFFGQGTRLTVV.

This chain joins TRBV11-2 and TRBJ1-2; D unresolved. CDR3 size: 14 residues. Looked up from germline, CDR1 is SGHAT and CDR2 is FQNNGV. V was shortened by 5 bases and J by 4 bases, with 14 bases between the two germline ends. For the CDR3, the DNA is TGTGCCAGCAGCCCTTGGACTGAGGGCTATGGCTACACCTTC. It codes for CASSPWTEGYGYTF.

The gene calls are TRBV7-9 and TRBJ2-6, with D tentatively TRBD1 (5 bases). V shed 0 bases and J shed 2 bases, with 11 bases lying between them. Germline V gene sequence: CDR1 SEHNR, CDR2 FQNEAQ (reference sequence). The CDR3 is 17 residues long. The CDR3: CASSLAQGVAGANVLTF. CDR3 nucleotides: TGTGCCAGCAGCTTAGCTCAGGGTGTGGCTGGGGCCAACGTCCTGACTTTC.

This chain connects TRBV6-1 to TRBJ1-1; possible D gene TRBD1, 6 bases. Per the germline V gene, CDR1 is MNHNS and CDR2 is SASEGT. The CDR3 consists of 13 residues. V was cut by 6 bases and J by 3 bases, with 11 bases left in between. The CDR3 DNA is TGTGCCAGCAGACAGGGCCTGGACACTGAAGCTTTCTTT. This translates into CASRQGLDTEAFF.